The 30 T cell receptor beta chains below all came from one sample that was sequenced in a study of human T cells and chemical hapten exposure. TCRdb re-derived calls from the 5' RACE reads in MiXCR, one entry per CDR3 protein. The table lists 81,000 or so distinct CDR3 sequences, 7% to 8% of them singletons. It was from unfractionated whole blood that total RNA was extracted. All receptors come from a male donor in good health.

The table lists this clonotype with a few counts. V is TRBV6-5 and J is TRBJ2-3; 8 bases map to TRBD2. Germline V gives CDR1 MNHEY, CDR2 SVGAGI. V was clipped by 8 bases and J by 4 bases; unmatched bases: 8. The CDR3 has 14 amino acids. CDR3 protein: CASQRGGQPDTQYF. The CDR3 DNA reads as TGTGCCAGCCAACGCGGGGGGCAGCCAGATACGCAGTATTTT.

This clonotype occurred many times. This chain uses TRBV12-3 or TRBV12-4 with TRBJ1-1, with TRBD1 matching over 7 bases. The V and J ends lost 7 bases and 3 bases, in that order; junction bases with no gene match: 5. The CDR3 is 13 residues long. In DNA form, the CDR3 reads TGTGCCAGCAAGACAGGGACAGACACTGAAGCTTTCTTT. It translates to CASKTGTDTEAFF.

The table lists this clonotype with a few counts. The genes are TRBV6-5 and TRBJ1-6; tentatively, D is TRBD1 (5 bases). CDR1 and CDR2 (germline): MNHEY, SVGAGI. CDR3 length: 15 amino acids. V dropped 1 base and J dropped 6 bases, with 10 bases sitting between them. The CDR3 loop is CASSYWGDSNSPLHF. The CDR3 nucleotides are TGTGCCAGCAGTTACTGGGGGGATTCTAATTCACCCCTCCACTTT.

With regard to this clonotype: One end of the junction fails to match germline, which may point to a read error. The chain employs TRBV5-1 and TRBJ1-2; D unresolved. Germline V CDR1 and CDR2: SGHRS, YFSETQ. This CDR3 comprises 14 residues. CDR3 coding DNA: TGCGCCAGCAGCTTGGGGCAAGCTAACTATGGCGACACCTTC. This sequence encodes CASSLGQANYGDTF.

Many counts were recorded for this clonotype. The rearrangement uses TRBV12-3 or TRBV12-4 and TRBJ2-5; tentative D call: TRBD1 (6 bases). The CDR3 sequence is 17 residues long. Trimming removed 4 bases from V and 5 bases from J, with 23 bases in between. CDR3 DNA sequence: TGTGCCAGCAGTTCGCTATCGGACAGCGGCGTCTTTGAGACCCAGTACTTC. This codes for CASSSLSDSGVFETQYF.

V gene TRBV30 combines with J gene TRBJ2-3, with TRBD2 as a possible D gene (5 bases). Trimming removed 0 bases at V and 1 base at J, with 5 bases between. This CDR3 spans 13 amino acids. The germline CDR1 and CDR2 sequences are GTSNPN and SVGIG (reference sequence). The DNA for the CDR3 is TGTGCCTGGAGTGTCGGGGGCACAGATACGCAGTATTTT. This translates into CAWSVGGTDTQYF.

This clonotype came up many times. The chain joins TRBV6-5 to TRBJ2-7, with D tentatively TRBD1 (5 bases). CDR3 length equals 13 residues. V was pared by 4 bases and J by 5 bases, with 12 bases between. The germline V gene encodes CDR1 MNHEY and CDR2 SVGAGI. The CDR3 loop reads CASSWGAVNEQYF. The CDR3 DNA reads as TGTGCCAGCAGTTGGGGCGCCGTCAACGAGCAGTACTTC.

This clonotype was counted between two and nine times. This chain connects TRBV4-3 to TRBJ2-7; D is unresolved. Trimming stripped 1 base from V and 2 bases from J, with 6 bases between. The germline gives CDR1 LGHNA, CDR2 YSLEER. The CDR3 has 13 residues. The DNA for the CDR3 is TGCGCCAGCAGCCAAGGTAGAACCTACGAGCAGTACTTC. It codes for CASSQGRTYEQYF.

V usage is TRBV25-1 and J usage is TRBJ1-3; 8 bases fit TRBD1. The junction had 0 bases not matched to a gene; V was cut back by 4 bases and J by 1 base. The germline V gene encodes CDR1 MGHDK and CDR2 SYGVNS. The CDR3 is 14 residues long. The CDR3 DNA reads as TGTGCCAGCAGTGGACAGGGGTCTGGAAACACCATATATTTT. Protein sequence: CASSGQGSGNTIYF.

The table lists this clonotype with a few counts. V usage is TRBV20-1 and J usage is TRBJ1-2, with 9 bases matching TRBD1. Germline assignment: CDR1 DFQATT and CDR2 SNEGSKA (reference sequence). V dropped 5 bases and J dropped 6; count of bases not matched to a gene: 7. The CDR3 has 13 residues. CDR3 nucleotides: TGCAGTGCTCGGGGACAGGGACGTCATGGCTACACCTTC. Its protein is CSARGQGRHGYTF.

This clonotype was counted between two and nine times. The V call is TRBV30, the J call TRBJ2-1; no clear D gene. The CDR3 loop spans 13 amino acids. Germline CDR1 reads GTSNPN; CDR2 reads SVGIG (reference sequence). The ends were cut back, 5 bases at V and 0 bases at J, with 8 bases in the middle. The CDR3 here is CAWVPSSYNEQFF. CDR3 DNA sequence: TGTGCCTGGGTCCCTAGCTCCTACAATGAGCAGTTCTTC.

The gene calls are TRBV20-1 and TRBJ2-1; possibly TRBD2 for D (5 bases). Germline-derived CDR1 and CDR2 are DFQATT and SNEGSKA (reference sequence). The CDR3 length is 14 residues. V lost 5 bases to trimming and J lost 2 bases, with 13 bases between them. The CDR3 spells CSAGKTTTYNEQFF. The CDR3 nucleotides are TGCAGTGCTGGAAAGACTACAACCTACAATGAGCAGTTCTTC.

This clonotype was recorded at least ten times. The chain recombines TRBV5-4 with TRBJ2-7, with D maybe TRBD2 (6 bases). Trimming took off 4 bases at V and 3 bases at J, with 14 bases between the two ends. This CDR3 is built from 14 residues. Germline V gene data show CDR1 as SGHNT and CDR2 as YYREEE (reference sequence). CDR3 nucleotide sequence: TGTGCCAGCAGCCCGGGCAGGGACTTCTACGAGCAGTACTTC. Protein sequence: CASSPGRDFYEQYF.

The chain links TRBV7-9 to TRBJ2-3, with TRBD2 identical over 12 bases. Trimming took 5 bases from V and 4 from J; bases not matched to a gene: 13. The length of the CDR3 is 18 residues. Looked up from germline, CDR1 is SEHNR and CDR2 is FQNEAQ (reference sequence). Here the CDR3 reads CASSPKLRLAGVADTQYF. CDR3 DNA sequence: TGTGCCAGCAGCCCCAAATTGCGACTAGCGGGAGTTGCAGATACGCAGTATTTT.

This rearrangement joins TRBV11-2 to TRBJ2-3, with 8 nucleotides matching TRBD2. Germline loops: CDR1 SGHAT, CDR2 FQNNGV. J was trimmed by 1 base and V by 6 bases; bases with no gene match: 6. This CDR3 has 15 amino acids. The CDR3 DNA reads as TGTGCCAGCAGTCAATCAGCGGGGGGCACAGATACGCAGTATTTT. Its translation is CASSQSAGGTDTQYF.

In this sample, this clonotype turned up a few times. The V gene is TRBV6-2 or TRBV6-3, the J gene TRBJ1-5; the match to TRBD1 covers 12 bases. V lost 0 bases, J lost 7 bases, and 10 bases stayed unmatched. Germline CDR1 is MNHEY and CDR2 is SVGEGT. The CDR3 extends over 18 amino acids. The CDR3 region has the DNA TGTGCCAGCAGTTACTCGAAACAGGGGACAGGGGGCGGACAGCCCCAGCATTTT. Its translation: CASSYSKQGTGGGQPQHF.

The chain couples TRBV20-1 to TRBJ1-1, with D possibly TRBD1 on 5 matching bases. Germline V lookup: CDR1 DFQATT, CDR2 SNEGSKA (reference sequence). V gave up 0 bases and J gave up 4 bases, with 18 bases separating them. The CDR3 is made up of 16 amino acids. The CDR3, as DNA: TGCAGTGCTAGAGACCCTTACTGGGACGGTGGCACTGAAGCTTTCTTT. Encoded protein: CSARDPYWDGGTEAFF.

This clonotype has more than one count but fewer than ten. The J gene is TRBJ2-6, the V gene TRBV19; possibly TRBD2 for D (5 bases). The CDR3 runs to 18 residues. Trimming pared 6 bases from V and 0 bases from J, leaving 18 bases between. CDR1 and CDR2 (germline): LNHDA, SQIVND (reference sequence). The CDR3 loop reads CASSFAGGLRSGANVLTF. Here the CDR3 DNA reads TGTGCCAGTAGCTTCGCGGGCGGCCTTCGCTCTGGGGCCAACGTCCTGACTTTC.

This clonotype was counted ten times or more. The rearrangement links TRBV5-1 to TRBJ1-1, with D possibly matching TRBD1 (5 bases). CDR3 length: 15 residues. Per the germline V gene, CDR1 is SGHRS and CDR2 is YFSETQ. V lost 0 bases, J lost 4 bases, and 13 bases lay in between. The CDR3 nucleotides read TGCGCCAGCAGCTTGGTTCCTGGGGCCACCACTGAAGCTTTCTTT. This gives the protein CASSLVPGATTEAFF.

This clonotype was picked up many times. The rearrangement uses TRBV2 and TRBJ1-1; D unclear. Per germline, CDR1 SNHLY and CDR2 FYNNEI. This CDR3 is built from 12 residues. The V gene lost 3 bases and the J gene lost 10 bases, with 12 bases spanning the gap. The CDR3: CASSESGFRAFF. In DNA form, the CDR3 reads TGTGCCAGCAGTGAGTCGGGGTTCCGAGCTTTCTTT.

The J gene is TRBJ2-5, the V gene TRBV7-2, with 8 bases fitting TRBD1. Germline V gene sequence: CDR1 SGHTA, CDR2 FQGNSA. Unmatched junction bases numbered 15, after V lost 4 bases and J lost 5 bases. CDR3 length: 17 residues. The CDR3 reads CASSSPGDRGLGETQYF. CDR3 in DNA: TGTGCCAGCAGCTCCCCCGGAGACAGGGGCCTGGGGGAGACCCAGTACTTC.

This clonotype was seen at least ten times. The genes are TRBV4-2 and TRBJ1-2; 11 nucleotides agree with TRBD1. Trimming removed 0 bases from V and 8 bases from J; junction bases left unmatched: 2. This CDR3 has 14 amino acids. The germline gives CDR1 LGHNA, CDR2 YNFKEQ. This CDR3 is CASSQDRTGGGYTF. CDR3 nucleotides: TGTGCCAGCAGCCAAGATCGGACAGGGGGCGGCTACACCTTC.

This clonotype has a count of ten or more. The CDR3 loop reads CASTPPGQEGEAFF. CDR3 nucleotide sequence: TGTGCCAGTACGCCTCCGGGACAGGAGGGAGAAGCTTTCTTT. The rearrangement uses TRBV19 and TRBJ1-1; 8 positions agree with TRBD1. Germline lookup yields CDR1 LNHDA and CDR2 SQIVND (reference sequence). The CDR3 extends over 14 amino acids. V shed 7 bases, J shed 8 bases, and the junction held 12 bases outside the gene matches.

Ten or more counts support this clonotype. V and J are TRBV6-5 and TRBJ2-5, with D perhaps TRBD1 or TRBD2 (5 bases each). The CDR3 totals 14 residues. V dropped 6 bases and J dropped 5 bases, with 16 bases sitting between them. Per germline, CDR1 MNHEY and CDR2 SVGAGI. Written as DNA, the CDR3 is TGTGCCAGCAGGTGGGACCGCTTAACGGAGACCCAGTACTTC. Its translation is CASRWDRLTETQYF.

This clonotype was observed many times. This rearrangement joins TRBV4-1 to TRBJ2-1; D gene unclear. The CDR3 extends over 14 amino acids. Per germline, CDR1 MGHRA and CDR2 YSYEKL. V shed 0 bases and J shed 6 bases, with 9 bases lying between them. This CDR3 reads CASSQDRTGNEQFF. The CDR3 DNA follows: TGCGCCAGCAGCCAAGATCGCACGGGCAATGAGCAGTTCTTC.

A note on this clonotype: Since a much larger clone is just one base distant, this may be a read error. The chain joins TRBV29-1 to TRBJ1-4; 10 nucleotides line up with TRBD1. Germline V CDR1 and CDR2: SQVTM, ANQGSEA. Losses at the gene ends were 2 bases for V and 7 bases for J; bases not matched to a gene: 10. CDR3 size: 16 residues. Written as DNA, the CDR3 is TGCAGCGTTGAATTCCCGGGACAGGGGCCGGGTGAAAAACTGTTTTTT. This codes for CSVEFPGQGPGEKLFF.

This clonotype appeared a few times. This chain uses TRBV29-1 with TRBJ1-1; perhaps TRBD1 as D (5 bases). The CDR3 is 14 amino acids. Germline lookup yields CDR1 SQVTM and CDR2 ANQGSEA. Trimming cost V 5 bases and J 0 bases, with 13 bases left between them. The CDR3 sequence: CSVSLGGMNTEAFF. DNA of the CDR3: TGCAGCGTTAGTCTGGGGGGTATGAACACTGAAGCTTTCTTT.

This clonotype was detected many times. This CDR3 is CASRPRQGAMGGYTF. The DNA of the CDR3 is TGTGCCAGCAGACCCCGACAGGGGGCGATGGGCGGCTACACCTTC. V is TRBV7-2 and J is TRBJ1-2; 10 bases are shared with TRBD1. In germline, CDR1 is SGHTA, CDR2 FQGNSA. The V gene end was trimmed by 6 bases and the J gene end by 8 bases; junction bases not matched to a gene: 12. This CDR3 is 15 amino acids long.

The chain is built from TRBV6-1 and TRBJ1-5; D is undetermined. This CDR3 spans 14 amino acids. Germline V gene sequence: CDR1 MNHNS, CDR2 SASEGT. Trimming removed 0 bases at V and 6 bases at J, with 9 bases between. The CDR3 DNA reads TGTGCCAGCAGTGAAGCAGGGAAAGGTCAGCCCCAGCATTTT. This gives the protein CASSEAGKGQPQHF.

A few counts support this clonotype. J is TRBJ1-4 and V is TRBV15, with D perhaps TRBD1 (6 bases). V was pared by 3 bases and J by 4 bases, with 12 bases between. The germline V gene encodes CDR1 LNHNV and CDR2 YYDKDF (reference sequence). This CDR3 comprises 15 residues. For the CDR3, the DNA is TGTGCCACCAGCAGGGACAGTTTGATTAATGAAAAACTGTTTTTT. Amino acid sequence: CATSRDSLINEKLFF.